This T cell receptor (beta chain) stems from a study of early T cells in non-severe SARS-CoV-2 infection. TCRdb reprocessed the 5' RACE reads with MiXCR, giving one entry per CDR3 protein. The table has about 54,000 distinct CDR3 sequences, roughly 7.1% seen once; the top ten hold 8% to 11%. The CDR3 length is 14 residues. Trimming removed 3 bases from V and 8 bases from J, with 13 bases in between. Germline V gene lookup returns CDR1 LGHDT and CDR2 YNNKEL (reference sequence). The rearrangement links TRBV3-1 to TRBJ1-4; possible D gene TRBD1, 5 bases. The source was whole blood, collected at baseline. The receptor was isolated from an adult who was a healthcare worker with PCR-confirmed SARS-CoV-2 infection or an uninfected control (not recorded which). CDR3 sequence: CASSQARVGEKLFF. The CDR3 DNA reads as TGTGCCAGCAGCCAGGCCAGGGTGGGCGAAAAACTGTTTTTT.